These T cell receptor beta chains were read from a single sample in a study of regulatory T cells in long-lasting Graves disease. TCRdb redid the calling of the multiplex PCR reads with MiXCR, one entry per CDR3 protein. The top ten clones hold 10% to 15% of a sample with 200,000 to 250,000 distinct CDR3 sequences, less than 20% of them seen once. These data were also filed under a second study, of T cells in Graves' hyperthyroidism and ophthalmopathy.

This specimen was peripheral blood mononuclear cells (PBMCs), taken at new diagnosis, from a patient treated with antithyroid drugs. The receptor set was obtained from a young woman with Graves disease. The CDR3 runs from the conserved cysteine through the conserved F or W. Each record gives: clone size, J gene, V gene, CDR3 protein. Size tells how often a clone was seen (once, few, many) or the class of an expanded clone, and some rows leave it out.

many | TRBJ1-5 | TRBV20-1 | CSATGQGDDQPQHF
NA | TRBJ1-6 | TRBV6-1 | CASRPGTSSPLHF
few | TRBJ2-7 | TRBV28 | CASSPGTGYVYEQYF
many | TRBJ1-1 | TRBV2 | CASRTGFEAFF
many | TRBJ2-7 | TRBV5-1 | CASSQERDYEQYF
NA | TRBJ2-5 | TRBV10-3 | CAISVGSGAQETQYF
many | TRBJ1-5 | TRBV12-3/TRBV12-4 | CASSSRDRASNQPQHF
many | TRBJ1-1 | TRBV7-9 | CASSLDSWALNTEAFF
many | TRBJ2-3 | TRBV6-1 | CASSESGGLTDTQYF
many | TRBJ2-7 | TRBV3-1 | CASGPGQSSGEQYF
few | TRBJ1-2 | TRBV24-1 | CATSERGDGYTF
many | TRBJ1-5 | TRBV6-2/TRBV6-3 | CASDPGLGQGAAQPQHF
NA | TRBJ2-7 | TRBV7-2 | CASSTRSDYEQYF
many | TRBJ2-5 | TRBV28 | CASSLLGRETQYF
many | TRBJ1-3 | TRBV30 | CASSLRGGSGNTIYF
many | TRBJ2-7 | TRBV18 | CASSSGTVYEQYF
many | TRBJ2-3 | TRBV6-2/TRBV6-3 | CASTPGGGGDRTDTQYF
many | TRBJ2-5 | TRBV12-3/TRBV12-4 | CASSRGTGRAETQYF
few | TRBJ2-7 | TRBV2 | CASSELEVISYEQYF
many | TRBJ1-6 | TRBV11-2 | CASSSQGPLRSPLHF
once | TRBJ1-1 | TRBV28 | CASGPGADTEAFF
few | TRBJ2-5 | TRBV29-1 | CSVVPVGETQYF
many | TRBJ2-7 | TRBV12-3/TRBV12-4 | CASSFWTGNEQYF
many | TRBJ2-6 | TRBV9 | CASGNAGWTGANVLTF
many | TRBJ1-1 | TRBV7-9 | CASSSRTVNTEAFF
NA | TRBJ2-7 | TRBV12-3/TRBV12-4 | CASSPTDRGYYEQYF
many | TRBJ2-7 | TRBV5-1 | CASSLEQGSGYEQYF
many | TRBJ1-5 | TRBV28 | CASKNRVSQPQHF
many | TRBJ2-2 | TRBV7-3 | CASSLLPPAGGELFF
many | TRBJ2-5 | TRBV5-1 | CASSFRGDETQYF
many | TRBJ2-2 | TRBV24-1 | CATSEERELFF
many | TRBJ1-4 | TRBV6-5 | CASSYRAQGTEKLFF
many | TRBJ1-2 | TRBV28 | CASSLLPNGLDRHYGYTF
NA | TRBJ2-1 | TRBV30 | CAWRIAGGVDEQFF
NA | TRBJ2-5 | TRBV5-6 | CASSRLGRQGWETQYF
many | TRBJ2-1 | TRBV27 | CASSPLSDAGHEQFF